This T cell receptor (beta chain) originates from a study of T cell changes during pregnancy in multiple sclerosis. This CDR3 region has 16 residues. The trim removed 5 bases at V and 7 bases at J, leaving 11 bases unmatched. Germline V gene data show CDR1 as SEHNR and CDR2 as FQNEAQ (reference sequence). The protocol was immunoSEQ multiplex PCR, while the TCRdb copy is restricted to in-frame clones and leaves out a portion. In the table there are tens of thousands of clones, approximately 90% of which are singletons. The sample was peripheral blood, taken in the third trimester of pregnancy. This chain joins TRBV7-9 and TRBJ1-4; TRBD1 matches 9 bases. This clonotype was obtained from a female donor with multiple sclerosis, enrolled in a pregnancy study. This CDR3 reads CASSQTGGRGREKLFF. CDR3 coding DNA: TGTGCCAGCAGCCAAACAGGGGGCCGCGGTCGTGAAAAACTGTTTTTT.